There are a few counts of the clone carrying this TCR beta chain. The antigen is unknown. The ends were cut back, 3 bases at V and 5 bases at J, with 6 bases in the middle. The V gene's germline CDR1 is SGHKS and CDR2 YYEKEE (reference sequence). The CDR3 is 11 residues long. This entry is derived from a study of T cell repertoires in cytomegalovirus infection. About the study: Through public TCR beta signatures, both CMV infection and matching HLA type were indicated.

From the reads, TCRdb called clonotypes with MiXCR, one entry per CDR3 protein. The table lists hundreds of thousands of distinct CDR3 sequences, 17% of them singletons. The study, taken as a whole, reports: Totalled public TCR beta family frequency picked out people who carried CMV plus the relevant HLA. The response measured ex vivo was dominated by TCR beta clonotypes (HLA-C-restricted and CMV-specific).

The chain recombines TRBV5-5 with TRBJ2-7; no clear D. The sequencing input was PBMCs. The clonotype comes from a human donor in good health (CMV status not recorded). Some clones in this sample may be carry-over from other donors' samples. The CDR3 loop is CASSSQHEQYF. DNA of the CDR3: TGTGCCAGCAGCTCACAGCACGAGCAGTACTTC. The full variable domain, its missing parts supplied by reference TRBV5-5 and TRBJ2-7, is DAGVTQSPTHLIKTRGQQVTLRCSPISGHKSVSWYQQVLGQGPQFIFQYYEKEERGRGNFPDRFSARQFPNYSSELNVNALLLGDSALYLCASSSQHEQYFGPGTRLTVT.